Shown below are 23 T cell receptor beta chains from a single sample sequenced in a study of CD8+ T cells in alopecia areata. The treatment was: oral pan-JAK inhibitor, 5-10 mg twice daily. cDNA serving as the sequencing template came from extracted, reverse transcribed RNA. Sequenced by immunoSEQ multiplex PCR; TCRdb stores in-frame clones only, minus some. The sample holds about 260,000 clones, about 60% seen once. The starting material was CD4+ T cells sorted from blood, obtained around week 52, from a patient treated with tofacitinib. The receptor set was obtained from a human donor with alopecia areata.

This clone has just a few counts. The rearrangement joins TRBV7-6 to TRBJ2-5; 7 bases fit TRBD2. J was trimmed by 4 bases and V by 1 base; bases with no gene match: 3. Germline loops: CDR1 SGHVS, CDR2 FNYEAQ. The CDR3 is made up of 14 amino acids. CDR3 DNA: TGTGCCAGCAGCTTAGGTTCGGGGGGAGAGACCCAGTACTTC. This sequence encodes CASSLGSGGETQYF.

This chain links TRBV6-5 with TRBJ2-6, with D maybe TRBD1 (6 bases). The CDR3 loop spans 14 amino acids. Trimming took 10 bases from V and 1 from J, leaving 11 bases between them. Germline V gene sequence: CDR1 MNHEY, CDR2 SVGAGI. CDR3 in amino acids: CAISQGSGANVLTF. CDR3 DNA: TGTGCCATCTCTCAGGGGTCTGGGGCCAACGTCCTGACTTTC.

The table lists this clone with a few counts. The chain carries TRBV5-1 and TRBJ2-7, with TRBD1 matching over 7 bases. The germline gives CDR1 SGHRS, CDR2 YFSETQ. The CDR3 extends over 15 amino acids. V lost 4 bases, J lost 0 bases, and 7 bases stayed unmatched. The CDR3 here is CASSRGTVASYEQYF. For the CDR3, the DNA is TGCGCCAGCAGCAGGGGGACAGTGGCCTCCTACGAGCAGTACTTC.

The chain carries TRBV25-1 and TRBJ2-4; a weak D match, TRBD1 (6 bases). CDR3 size: 16 residues. The V and J ends lost 4 bases and 1 base respectively, with 14 bases between them. Looked up from germline, CDR1 is MGHDK and CDR2 is SYGVNS. In DNA form, the CDR3 reads TGTGCCAGCAGTGGGGTAGGAAGGGGGGCCAAAAACATTCAGTACTTC. Translated: CASSGVGRGAKNIQYF.

This sequence joins TRBV30 and TRBJ1-2, with D possibly TRBD1 on 6 matching bases. V lost 5 bases to trimming and J lost 0 bases, with 7 bases between them. CDR3 length: 12 amino acids. Germline V gene lookup returns CDR1 GTSNPN and CDR2 SVGIG (reference sequence). The CDR3 sequence: CAWAGANYGYTF. The CDR3 region has the DNA TGTGCCTGGGCAGGGGCTAACTATGGCTACACCTTC.

The rearrangement uses TRBV7-9 and TRBJ2-1; D is uncertain. The CDR3 spans 13 residues. Between the trimmed V and J ends, which lost 0 bases and 11 bases, there was a span of 11 bases. Germline values: CDR1 SEHNR, CDR2 FQNEAQ (reference sequence). CDR3 loop: CASSLASRTQQFF. The CDR3 DNA reads TGTGCCAGCAGCTTAGCGTCCAGGACCCAGCAGTTCTTC. The variable domain in full, completed from reference TRBV7-9 and TRBJ2-1, reads DTGVSQNPRHKITKRGQNVTFRCDPISEHNRLYWYRQTLGQGPEFLTYFQNEAQLEKSRLLSDRFSAERPKGSFSTLEIQRTEQGDSAMYLCASSLASRTQQFFGPGTRLTVL.

V gene TRBV7-3 combines with J gene TRBJ2-4; no firm D call. V was pared by 3 bases and J by 4 bases, with 7 bases between. From germline, CDR1 is SGHTA and CDR2 FQGTGA. This CDR3 is 13 amino acids long. This chain's CDR3 is CASSLGGKNIQYF. DNA of the CDR3: TGTGCCAGCAGCTTGGGCGGTAAAAACATTCAGTACTTC.

Of note for this clone: The DNA is left out, because the CDR3 cannot be placed on it with certainty; the CDR3 is given as TCRdb lists it. V gene TRBV30 combines with J gene TRBJ2-1; the table's D call, TRBD2, has no DNA check behind it. Looked up from germline, CDR1 is GTSNPN and CDR2 is SVGIG (reference sequence). The CDR3 length equals 13 residues, ends included. CDR3 region: CAWSVGGGARPFF.

The chain employs TRBV11-2 and TRBJ1-6; D gene ambiguous. The germline gives CDR1 SGHAT, CDR2 FQNNGV. This CDR3 spans 15 amino acids. V lost 5 bases, J lost 7 bases, and 15 bases lay in between. The DNA of the CDR3 is TGTGCCAGCAGCGGTGAGAGATTGGGGAATTCACCCCTCCACTTT. Translation: CASSGERLGNSPLHF.

The V and J genes are TRBV29-1 and TRBJ1-1, with no clear D. Deletions cut 4 bases from V and 0 bases from J, with 9 bases between. The germline CDR1 and CDR2 sequences are SQVTM and ANQGSEA. CDR3 length equals 13 residues. This CDR3 is CSVGGALNTEAFF. DNA for the CDR3: TGCAGCGTTGGAGGTGCCCTGAACACTGAAGCTTTCTTT.

This clone was found a few times. The chain uses TRBV29-1 and TRBJ2-6; no clear D gene. The CDR3 is 12 residues long. The V end was cut by 5 bases, the J end by 2 bases, with 4 bases between. Per the germline V gene, CDR1 is SQVTM and CDR2 is ANQGSEA. Here the CDR3 DNA reads TGCAGCGTTTCGGCTGGGGCCAACGTCCTGACTTTC. Translated, it gives CSVSAGANVLTF.

This clone was observed a single time. V gene TRBV7-2 combines with J gene TRBJ2-5; 7 positions match TRBD1. From germline, CDR1 is SGHTA and CDR2 FQGNSA. With 0 bases clipped from V and 1 base from J, the junction kept 11 bases outside the gene matches. This CDR3 is built from 18 residues. This chain's CDR3 is CASSLAGTLTGVQETQYF. The CDR3 DNA follows: TGTGCCAGCAGCTTAGCGGGGACGCTAACAGGGGTCCAAGAGACCCAGTACTTC.

CDR3 DNA: TGTGCCAGCAGCTCACAGATGAACACTGAAGCTTTCTTT. Protein: CASSSQMNTEAFF. The J gene is TRBJ1-1, the V gene TRBV13; D is uncertain. CDR3 length equals 13 residues. CDR1 and CDR2 (germline): PRHDT, FYEKMQ (reference sequence). Trimming cost V 4 bases and J 0 bases, with 6 bases left between them.

The chain combines TRBV7-9 with TRBJ1-2, with TRBD1 identical over 7 bases. CDR3 length equals 14 residues. In germline, CDR1 is SEHNR, CDR2 FQNEAQ (reference sequence). V dropped 4 bases and J dropped 6; count of bases not matched to a gene: 8. The chain's CDR3 is CASSYRDRADGYTF. The CDR3, as DNA: TGTGCCAGCAGCTACCGAGACAGGGCCGATGGCTACACCTTC.

The chain uses TRBV6-5 and TRBJ2-3, with D unresolved. CDR3 length equals 11 residues. Trimming left V 5 bases short and J 10 bases short, with 10 bases between. CDR1 and CDR2 (germline): MNHEY, SVGAGI. This CDR3 is CASSRLGAQYF. CDR3 nucleotides: TGTGCCAGCAGTCGTCTAGGAGCGCAGTATTTT.

The V gene is TRBV27, the J gene TRBJ2-7, with 9 positions matching TRBD2. J gave up 3 bases and V 0 bases, and 3 bases lay outside the gene matches. The CDR3 sequence is 15 residues long. CDR1 and CDR2 from the germline V gene are MNHEY and SMNVEV (reference sequence). The CDR3 loop reads CASSLSGLASYEQYF. The CDR3 DNA sequence: TGTGCCAGCAGTTTATCGGGACTAGCCAGCTACGAGCAGTACTTC.

The rearrangement links TRBV29-1 to TRBJ2-2; the D gene could be TRBD1 or TRBD2 (7 bases each). CDR1 is SQVTM, CDR2 ANQGSEA, per germline. Trimming took 7 bases from V and 5 from J, leaving 17 bases between them. There are 14 residues in the CDR3. The CDR3 DNA reads TGCAGCGCCCAGACAGGGAGGGGGACCGGGGAGCTGTTTTTT. Its protein product is CSAQTGRGTGELFF.

About this clone: The sample contains more than one DNA sequence encoding this CDR3. The V and J genes are TRBV30 and TRBJ1-5; perhaps TRBD1 as D (6 bases). Germline assignment: CDR1 GTSNPN and CDR2 SVGIG (reference sequence). With 0 bases removed from V and 6 bases from J, the gap between germline ends came to 9 bases. The CDR3 covers 13 residues. In DNA form, the CDR3 reads TGTGCCTGGAGTGTACAGGGTGGTCAGCCCCAGCATTTT. This codes for CAWSVQGGQPQHF.

This clone was seen only a few times. This rearrangement joins TRBV19 to TRBJ2-7, with a weak D call TRBD2 (6 bases). The CDR3 has 16 amino acids. The V end was cut by 5 bases, the J end by 1 base, with 18 bases between. CDR1 and CDR2 (germline): LNHDA, SQIVND (reference sequence). The CDR3 is CASSLRGGGQSYEQYF. DNA for the CDR3: TGTGCCAGTAGTTTGCGGGGAGGAGGTCAATCCTACGAGCAGTACTTC.

This chain links TRBV7-9 with TRBJ1-2, with D uncertain. Trimming shortened V by 1 base and J by 3 bases, and 3 bases separated the two germline ends. The CDR3 consists of 12 residues. Germline V gene data show CDR1 as SEHNR and CDR2 as FQNEAQ (reference sequence). CDR3: CASSLEYYGYTF. In DNA, the CDR3 is TGTGCCAGCAGCTTAGAATACTATGGCTACACCTTC.

V usage is TRBV25-1 and J usage is TRBJ1-6; the D is unclear. The CDR3 contains 14 residues. The V gene's germline CDR1 is MGHDK and CDR2 SYGVNS. Trimming took off 9 bases at V and 0 bases at J, with 9 bases between the two ends. The DNA of the CDR3 is TGTGCCAGTGGCGTAAGCTCCTATAATTCACCCCTCCACTTT. It is translated as CASGVSSYNSPLHF.

This clone was counted between two and nine times. J is TRBJ2-1 and V is TRBV5-1, with D hard to call. Looked up from germline, CDR1 is SGHRS and CDR2 is YFSETQ. The CDR3 loop spans 14 amino acids. The V and J ends lost 4 bases and 6 bases respectively, with 14 bases between them. CDR3 nucleotides: TGCGCCAGCAGCCAGGACCCCTTGGGCAATGAGCAGTTCTTC. Encoded protein: CASSQDPLGNEQFF.

This clone was recorded a few times. The genes are TRBV30 and TRBJ1-1; D is possibly TRBD1 (6 bases). Germline CDR1 GTSNPN, CDR2 SVGIG (reference sequence). The V and J ends lost 5 bases and 2 bases respectively, with 12 bases between them. The CDR3 is made up of 13 amino acids. The CDR3 spells CAWDKQGNTEAFF. Written as DNA, the CDR3 is TGTGCCTGGGATAAACAGGGAAACACTGAAGCTTTCTTT.